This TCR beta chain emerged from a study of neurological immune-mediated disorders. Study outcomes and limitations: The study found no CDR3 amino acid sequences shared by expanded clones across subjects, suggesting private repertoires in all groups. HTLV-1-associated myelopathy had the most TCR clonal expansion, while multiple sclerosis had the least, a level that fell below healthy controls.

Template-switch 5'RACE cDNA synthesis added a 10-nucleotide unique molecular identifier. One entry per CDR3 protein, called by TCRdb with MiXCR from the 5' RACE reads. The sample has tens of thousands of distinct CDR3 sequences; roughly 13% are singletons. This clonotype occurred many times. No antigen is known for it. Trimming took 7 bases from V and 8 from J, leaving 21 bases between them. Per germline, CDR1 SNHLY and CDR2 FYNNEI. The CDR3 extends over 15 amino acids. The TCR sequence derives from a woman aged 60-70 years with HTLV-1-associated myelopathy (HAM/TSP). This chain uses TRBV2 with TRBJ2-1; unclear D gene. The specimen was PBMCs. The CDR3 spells CASTPGRRPPDEQFF. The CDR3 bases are TGTGCCAGCACCCCGGGTAGGCGTCCCCCTGATGAGCAGTTCTTC.